This T cell receptor beta chain was identified during a study of ipilimumab plus nivolumab after autologous stem cell transplantation. Study at large: Median doses per patient: a few ipilimumab, under 10 nivolumab.

Whole-study results and caveats: Authors suggest TCR repertoire, Treg phenotype and gut microbiota support further study.

Starting 14 to 28 days after autologous transplant, ipilimumab 1 mg/kg was given. Patients received nivolumab 3 mg/kg at weeks 1, 4, 7, 10, then fortnightly to week 26. Measured with immunoSEQ multiplex PCR; TCRdb has only the in-frame clones, and not every one. Among 77,000 or so clones listed, under 85% were seen once. This clone is a singleton in its sample. The target antigen is unknown. Per the germline V gene, CDR1 is MNHNY and CDR2 is SVGAGI (reference sequence). Between the trimmed V and J ends, which lost 6 bases and 9 bases, there was a span of 9 bases. This CDR3 contains 11 residues. The sample here was PBMCs, taken in a trial of ipilimumab plus nivolumab as post-transplant consolidation. The chain has TRBV6-6 and TRBJ1-5, with D uncertain. The TCR was taken from a male donor with diffuse large B-cell lymphoma. DNA of the CDR3: TGTGCCAGCAGCCCCGATGGGCCCCAGCATTTT. This gives the protein CASSPDGPQHF.